Each of the 27 T cell receptor beta chains below was sequenced from the same sample in a study of post-analysis software for immune sequencing data. General study points: Several TRBV segments, TRBV5-6, TRBV5-1 and TRBV20-1 among them, were found more frequent in patients than controls.

Unique molecular identifiers tagged the TCR beta cDNA libraries. Each CDR3 protein is one row after TCRdb ran MiXCR on the PCR reads. The sample carries 750,000 to 950,000 distinct CDR3 sequences, 35% to 55% recorded once. No antigen has been assigned to these receptors. The specimen was blood. These receptors all come from a girl aged 10-17 years with multiple sclerosis.

The genes are TRBV20-1 and TRBJ2-3, with D tentatively TRBD1 or TRBD2 (5 bases each). CDR1 and CDR2 (germline): DFQATT, SNEGSKA (reference sequence). CDR3 length: 12 residues. Deletions cut 3 bases from V and 5 bases from J, with 9 bases between. The CDR3 loop reads CSARGDKDTQYF. DNA for the CDR3: TGCAGTGCTAGGGGGGATAAAGATACGCAGTATTTT.

The gene calls are TRBV27 and TRBJ2-3, with no clear D. Trimming stripped 2 bases from V and 4 bases from J, with 7 bases between. The CDR3 spans 13 residues. Germline CDR1 and CDR2: MNHEY and SMNVEV (reference sequence). The DNA of the CDR3 is TGTGCCAGCAGTTTAATCGAACCAGATACGCAGTATTTT. Residues: CASSLIEPDTQYF.

With respect to this clonotype: Sequence at one end of the junction differs from germline and may be a read error. The J gene is TRBJ2-1, the V gene TRBV12-3 or TRBV12-4; D unresolved. The CDR3 spans 12 residues. Here the CDR3 reads CAGSFVPTEQFF. The CDR3 coding sequence is TGTGCCGGCAGTTTCGTCCCAACTGAGCAGTTCTTC.

Here the CDR3 DNA reads TGTGCCAGCAGTTTCCCTCGGAGGGGAAGCACAGATACGCAGTATTTT. Its protein is CASSFPRRGSTDTQYF. The chain combines TRBV28 with TRBJ2-3, with a possible D match to TRBD2 (6 bases). Germline V gene lookup returns CDR1 MDHEN and CDR2 SYDVKM. The CDR3 extends over 16 amino acids. With 3 bases removed from V and 0 bases from J, the gap between germline ends came to 13 bases. Full variable domain (rest looked up from reference TRBV28 and TRBJ2-3): DVKVTQSSRYLVKRTGEKVFLECVQDMDHENMFWYRQDPGLGLRLIYFSYDVKMKEKGDIPEGYSVSREKKERFSLILESASTNQTSMYLCASSFPRRGSTDTQYFGPGTRLTVL.

The chain joins TRBV25-1 to TRBJ2-7; weak D call: TRBD1 (6 bases). The J call may not be correct, given that the DNA end is closer to TRBJ2-5. Germline values: CDR1 MGHDK, CDR2 SYGVNS. The CDR3 spans 15 residues. Here the CDR3 reads CAIPLPRGFSETQYF. The CDR3 DNA follows: TGTGCCATTCCTCTCCCCAGGGGATTCTCAGAGACCCAGTACTTC.

The chain joins TRBV6-5 to TRBJ2-5; D possibly matches TRBD1 or TRBD2 (6 bases each). With 6 bases removed from V and 11 bases from J, the gap between germline ends came to 22 bases. The CDR3 contains 14 residues. Germline CDR1 reads MNHEY; CDR2 reads SVGAGI. As DNA, the CDR3 is TGTGCCAGCAGCTTCTCGGGCGAGGGGGGTGAGCAGTACTTC. Residues: CASSFSGEGGEQYF.

The genes are TRBV5-1 and TRBJ2-5; TRBD2 matches at 11 bases. This CDR3 spans 17 amino acids. Germline V gives CDR1 SGHRS, CDR2 YFSETQ. Trimming at V came to 0 bases and at J to 5 bases, leaving 9 bases not matched to a gene. This CDR3 is CASSLVRETSGTETQYF. In DNA, the CDR3 is TGCGCCAGCAGCTTGGTGCGTGAGACTAGCGGGACCGAGACCCAGTACTTC.

V is TRBV7-9 and J is TRBJ2-6; a weak D match, TRBD2 (6 bases). Germline CDR1 SEHNR, CDR2 FQNEAQ (reference sequence). The CDR3 extends over 19 amino acids. Trimming pared 0 bases from V and 0 bases from J, leaving 15 bases between. The CDR3 spells CASSLAIGDGGSGANVLTF. DNA of the CDR3: TGTGCCAGCAGCTTAGCGATCGGGGACGGGGGCTCTGGGGCCAACGTCCTGACTTTC.

This clonotype turned up a few times. V gene TRBV3-1 combines with J gene TRBJ2-3; D remains ambiguous. The ends were cut back, 5 bases at V and 0 bases at J, with 12 bases in the middle. The CDR3 is 15 amino acids. Germline CDR1 reads LGHDT; CDR2 reads YNNKEL (reference sequence). The CDR3 is CASSSPATSTDTQYF. Here the CDR3 DNA reads TGTGCCAGCAGCTCACCTGCGACTAGCACAGATACGCAGTATTTT.

The chain combines TRBV7-9 with TRBJ2-1; 10 nucleotides align to TRBD1. The V gene's germline CDR1 is SEHNR and CDR2 FQNEAQ (reference sequence). V dropped 5 bases and J dropped 12; count of bases not matched to a gene: 4. The CDR3 runs 12 residues. CDR3 nucleotides: TGTGCCAGCAGCCGGGACAGGGGTCTGCAGTTCTTC. This translates into CASSRDRGLQFF.

This clonotype was seen only a few times. This chain uses TRBV6-5 with TRBJ1-5; D call uncertain. The CDR3 is 14 amino acids. The germline gives CDR1 MNHEY, CDR2 SVGAGI. V was cut by 4 bases and J by 1 base, with 8 bases left in between. The CDR3 DNA sequence: TGTGCCAGCAGTTCGGACTGGAGCAATCAGCCCCAGCATTTT. Its protein is CASSSDWSNQPQHF.

This clonotype was detected a few times. This chain links TRBV11-1 with TRBJ1-1; 7 nucleotides agree with TRBD1. The CDR3 extends over 21 amino acids. The germline V gene has CDR1 SGHAT and CDR2 FQDESV (reference sequence). J gave up 1 base and V 2 bases, and 22 bases lay outside the gene matches. CDR3 in DNA: TGTGCCAGCAGCTTAAAAAGGGGACAGCCTAACACCCAACCGGGGAACACTGAAGCTTTCTTT. It specifies CASSLKRGQPNTQPGNTEAFF.

Here the CDR3 reads CASRPPGSSGANVLTF. In DNA, the CDR3 is TGTGCCAGCAGGCCCCCAGGAAGCTCTGGGGCCAACGTCCTGACTTTC. The J gene is TRBJ2-6, the V gene TRBV6-2 or TRBV6-3; D is unclear. The V and J ends lost 6 bases and 0 bases respectively, with 12 bases between them. The CDR3 is made up of 16 amino acids. Germline-derived CDR1 and CDR2 are MNHEY and SVGEGT.

The chain has TRBV12-5 and TRBJ2-4; 10 bases agree with TRBD2. The end of the DNA aligns better with TRBJ2-5, so the J call may be wrong. Germline lookup yields CDR1 LGHNT and CDR2 FRNRAP. The CDR3 totals 14 residues. The CDR3 region is CASGGLAAQETQYF. DNA of the CDR3: TGTGCTAGTGGAGGACTAGCGGCCCAAGAGACCCAGTACTTC.

The chain has TRBV3-1 and TRBJ2-3; D gene uncertain. This CDR3 comprises 12 residues. V dropped 2 bases and J dropped 6 bases, with 6 bases sitting between them. Germline values: CDR1 LGHDT, CDR2 YNNKEL (reference sequence). This chain's CDR3 is CASSQLSDTQYF. DNA of the CDR3: TGTGCCAGCAGCCAATTGTCTGATACGCAGTATTTT.

This clonotype was observed once. The chain uses TRBV13 and TRBJ1-1; D remains ambiguous. V was shortened by 5 bases and J by 8 bases, with 15 bases between the two germline ends. This CDR3 spans 13 amino acids. Germline V gene sequence: CDR1 PRHDT, CDR2 FYEKMQ (reference sequence). DNA for the CDR3: TGTGCCAGCAGCCGGACCGCCCGTTCCGAAGCTTTCTTT. This gives the protein CASSRTARSEAFF.

In its sample, this clonotype was seen once. V is TRBV24-1 and J is TRBJ2-3, with 11 bases that match TRBD2. CDR3 length: 15 amino acids. Germline trimming cut 4 bases from V and 5 bases from J; bases unmatched to any gene: 4. Germline lookup yields CDR1 KGHDR and CDR2 SFDVKD. The CDR3 loop is CATSDAGTSGDTQYF. DNA for the CDR3: TGTGCCACCAGTGACGCCGGGACTAGCGGAGATACGCAGTATTTT.

The chain is built from TRBV3-1 and TRBJ2-3; D is possibly TRBD2 (5 bases). The CDR3 covers 17 residues. Trimming cost V 4 bases and J 1 base, with 18 bases left between them. In germline, CDR1 is LGHDT, CDR2 YNNKEL (reference sequence). This chain's CDR3 is CASSPPSGSAGTDTQYF. The CDR3 nucleotides are TGTGCCAGCAGCCCCCCCTCGGGGTCCGCCGGCACAGATACGCAGTATTTT.

In its sample, this clonotype was seen once. CDR3 sequence: CSARSRDRPTYEQYF. Written as DNA, the CDR3 is TGCAGTGCTAGAAGCCGGGACAGACCAACCTACGAGCAGTACTTC. This rearrangement joins TRBV20-1 to TRBJ2-7, with 7 bases aligning to TRBD1. Unmatched junction bases numbered 9, after V lost 2 bases and J lost 2 bases. Germline-derived CDR1 and CDR2 are DFQATT and SNEGSKA (reference sequence). This CDR3 is 15 amino acids long.

The chain couples TRBV13 to TRBJ2-3, with a tentative D call TRBD1 (5 bases). In germline, CDR1 is PRHDT, CDR2 FYEKMQ (reference sequence). CDR3 length: 13 residues. V gave up 5 bases and J gave up 2 bases, with 8 bases separating them. The CDR3 bases are TGTGCCAGCAGCAGCAGGGACACAGATACGCAGTATTTT. Protein sequence: CASSSRDTDTQYF.

The rearrangement joins TRBV4-2 to TRBJ2-2; the D gene could be TRBD1 or TRBD2 (5 bases each). This CDR3 contains 18 residues. V was trimmed by 0 bases and J by 6 bases, leaving 20 bases between them. Germline V gives CDR1 LGHNA, CDR2 YNFKEQ. CDR3 loop: CASSQEGVRQGPAGELFF. The CDR3 DNA reads TGTGCCAGCAGCCAAGAGGGGGTTAGGCAGGGCCCTGCCGGGGAGCTGTTTTTT.

V and J are TRBV29-1 and TRBJ1-2; D is uncertain. CDR3 size: 12 residues. V lost 1 base, J lost 2 bases, and 5 bases lay in between. Germline V gene lookup returns CDR1 SQVTM and CDR2 ANQGSEA. The CDR3 coding sequence is TGCAGCGTTGAAGTAGGGAACTATGGCTACACCTTC. It codes for CSVEVGNYGYTF.

This clonotype has more than one count but fewer than ten. This chain uses TRBV24-1 with TRBJ2-5, with TRBD2 matching 7 bases. This CDR3 spans 16 amino acids. Germline V gene sequence: CDR1 KGHDR, CDR2 SFDVKD. The V gene end was trimmed by 2 bases and the J gene end by 3 bases; junction bases not matched to a gene: 8. The CDR3 protein is CATSDWAQRGEETQYF. The CDR3 DNA is TGTGCCACCAGTGATTGGGCCCAGCGGGGCGAAGAGACCCAGTACTTC.

This clonotype was picked up a small number of times. The V call is TRBV10-3, the J call TRBJ1-5; no clear D gene. With 0 bases removed from V and 4 bases from J, the gap between germline ends came to 10 bases. CDR3 length: 15 residues. CDR1 and CDR2 (germline): ENHRY, SYGVKD. The CDR3: CAISESLGGNQPQHF. Written as DNA, the CDR3 is TGTGCCATCAGTGAGTCGTTGGGAGGGAATCAGCCCCAGCATTTT.

The chain links TRBV29-1 to TRBJ2-5, with 7 bases fitting TRBD1. With 3 bases clipped from V and 3 bases from J, the junction kept 7 bases outside the gene matches. The CDR3 contains 14 residues. The V gene's germline CDR1 is SQVTM and CDR2 ANQGSEA. CDR3 in amino acids: CSVDTGAGKETQYF. CDR3 bases: TGCAGCGTTGATACAGGGGCAGGGAAAGAGACCCAGTACTTC.

The chain links TRBV11-1 to TRBJ2-1, with 10 positions matching TRBD2. This CDR3 has 15 residues. CDR1 is SGHAT, CDR2 FQDESV, per germline (reference sequence). The V gene end was trimmed by 5 bases and the J gene end by 6 bases; junction bases not matched to a gene: 7. The CDR3 coding sequence is TGTGCCAGCAGCGACTCGGGACTAGCGCTCAATGAGCAGTTCTTC. Translating it yields CASSDSGLALNEQFF.

This clonotype is a singleton in its sample. The chain couples TRBV9 to TRBJ1-1; tentatively, D is TRBD1 (5 bases). Deletions cut 0 bases from V and 6 bases from J, with 15 bases between. CDR3 length: 15 residues. Germline CDR1 is SGDLS and CDR2 is YYNGEE. CDR3 DNA: TGTGCCAGCAGCGTAGAGGGGAGACGGGGATCTGAAGCTTTCTTT. This translates into CASSVEGRRGSEAFF.